A selection of T cell receptor beta chains follows, all from one sample in a study of T cells after yellow fever vaccination. TCRdb reprocessed the 5' RACE reads with MiXCR, giving one entry per CDR3 protein. The table shows around 350,000 distinct CDR3 sequences, with approximately 10% occurring only once. Specimen: PBMCs, collected on the day of the first yellow fever vaccination. All receptors come from a man aged 18 to 30 who received the YFV17D yellow fever vaccine. The CDR3 runs from the conserved cysteine through the conserved F or W. Fields, in order: J gene, V gene, CDR3 protein.

TRBJ2-2,TRBV20-1,CSASGGAHELFF
TRBJ1-6,TRBV7-2,CASSLWRRGENSPLHF
TRBJ1-1,TRBV7-9,CASSIGLTGFATEAFF
TRBJ1-1,TRBV29-1,CSVERGGTEAFF
TRBJ1-6,TRBV5-1,CASRDGSDNSPLHF
TRBJ2-3,TRBV25-1,CASSIQGSPTDTQYF
TRBJ2-1,TRBV5-4,CASRLRVDNEQFF
TRBJ1-6,TRBV7-9,CASNLKRSPLHF
TRBJ2-1,TRBV7-8,CASSFASGPQDQFF
TRBJ2-5,TRBV7-6,CASSQNTGVQETQYF
TRBJ1-5,TRBV4-1,CASSQDPQTRGDQPQHF
TRBJ1-1,TRBV9,CASSVHLDGAEAFF
TRBJ1-1,TRBV14,CASSQIAGKNTEAFF
TRBJ1-1,TRBV19,CASSIGNNMNTEAFF
TRBJ2-1,TRBV24-1,CATSDLKDSYNEQFF
TRBJ1-4,TRBV10-3,CAISEERDSTNEKLFF
TRBJ1-2,TRBV7-2,CASSPNTQGPAWGYTF
TRBJ1-1,TRBV30,CAWIQSAMNTEAFF
TRBJ2-2,TRBV9,CASSVAKGNTGELFF
TRBJ1-2,TRBV12-3/TRBV12-4,CASSFYYGYTF
TRBJ2-3,TRBV12-3/TRBV12-4,CASTLGQARYTQYF
TRBJ2-6,TRBV18,CASSPTGQVYAGANVLTF
TRBJ1-1,TRBV7-2,CASRRGPVAGTEAFF
TRBJ1-3,TRBV11-2,CASSLLGAGNTIYF
TRBJ1-1,TRBV28,CASSASRPLSTEAFF
TRBJ2-1,TRBV5-4,CASSGTGWHNEQFF
TRBJ2-1,TRBV11-1,CASSLGGSGVRGQFF
TRBJ2-2,TRBV7-9,CASTRDTAELFF
TRBJ2-2,TRBV28,CASSLGTSGTGELFF
TRBJ2-1,TRBV5-1,CASSGYGSPDNEQFF
TRBJ2-3,TRBV7-2,CASSFSSRNADTQYF
TRBJ2-7,TRBV29-1,CSVVSSYEQYF
TRBJ2-1,TRBV3-1,CASSHNGGLAGGQGYNEQFF
TRBJ2-1,TRBV5-1,CASSLAAGGGAVDEQFF
TRBJ2-1,TRBV20-1,CSARRLAVRNEQFF